Listed below are T cell receptor beta chains from one sample, sequenced in a study of vaccination and CD4 T cells after COVID-19. Antigens of these TCRs are unknown. In TCRdb, the PCR reads were re-called with MiXCR into one record per CDR3 protein. The table records thousands of distinct CDR3 sequences, approximately 30% of them present only once. Specimen: CD4+ T cells from blood, cultured in vitro. These receptors came from a human donor who had recovered from COVID-19. Each CDR3 is given with its conserved first and last residue. Each record gives: J gene, V gene, clone size, D gene, CDR3 protein, CDR3 DNA. A D gene is named only where the DNA matches it firmly. Clone size is stated in some rows and not others, as once, few, many or a class when expanded.

j_gene: TRBJ1-2
v_gene: TRBV10-3
abundance: -
d_gene: TRBD1
CDR3aa: CATTRGSSQYGPNYGYTF
CDR3nt: TGTGCCACCACCAGGGGGTCCTCTCAGTACGGTCCTAACTATGGCTACACCTTC

j_gene: TRBJ2-7
v_gene: TRBV20-1
abundance: once
d_gene: TRBD2
CDR3aa: CSAPRTRSGEQYF
CDR3nt: TGCAGTGCTCCCCGGACTAGAAGTGGCGAGCAGTACTTC

j_gene: TRBJ1-6
v_gene: TRBV5-1
abundance: -
d_gene: -
CDR3aa: CASSFQSSYNSPLHF
CDR3nt: TGCGCCAGCAGCTTCCAGAGCTCCTATAATTCACCCCTCCACTTT

j_gene: TRBJ2-1
v_gene: TRBV30
abundance: -
d_gene: -
CDR3aa: CAWSTGSRYNEQFF
CDR3nt: TGTGCCTGGAGTACGGGGAGTCGGTACAATGAGCAGTTCTTC

j_gene: TRBJ1-5
v_gene: TRBV18
abundance: -
d_gene: -
CDR3aa: CASSPGINQPQHF
CDR3nt: TGTGCCAGCTCACCGGGGATCAATCAGCCCCAGCATTTT

j_gene: TRBJ2-3
v_gene: TRBV19
abundance: -
d_gene: -
CDR3aa: CASSINTGGTDTQYF
CDR3nt: TGTGCCAGTAGTATAAACACGGGGGGCACAGATACGCAGTATTTT

j_gene: TRBJ2-1
v_gene: TRBV6-1
abundance: medium-sized
d_gene: -
CDR3aa: CASSPSTGSSYNEQFF
CDR3nt: TGTGCCAGCAGCCCCTCTACGGGGAGCTCCTACAATGAGCAGTTCTTC

j_gene: TRBJ1-2
v_gene: TRBV30
abundance: -
d_gene: TRBD1
CDR3aa: CAFRDSSEGYTF
CDR3nt: TGTGCCTTCCGGGACAGTTCGGAGGGCTACACCTTC

j_gene: TRBJ2-2
v_gene: TRBV12-3/TRBV12-4
abundance: few
d_gene: -
CDR3aa: CASSLLLNTGELFF
CDR3nt: TGTGCCAGCAGCTTGCTCCTGAACACCGGGGAGCTGTTTTTT

j_gene: TRBJ1-5
v_gene: TRBV6-1
abundance: -
d_gene: TRBD1
CDR3aa: CASRTSLTGDNQPQHF
CDR3nt: TGTGCCAGCAGAACCAGCCTGACAGGGGATAATCAGCCCCAGCATTTT

j_gene: TRBJ2-2
v_gene: TRBV4-1
abundance: -
d_gene: -
CDR3aa: CASSREGGKNTGELFF
CDR3nt: TGCGCCAGCAGCCGTGAGGGGGGGAAGAACACCGGGGAGCTGTTTTTT

j_gene: TRBJ1-2
v_gene: TRBV11-2
abundance: -
d_gene: -
CDR3aa: CASSLMGLNYGYTF
CDR3nt: TGTGCCAGCAGCCTCATGGGACTGAACTATGGCTACACCTTC

j_gene: TRBJ1-1
v_gene: TRBV30
abundance: -
d_gene: TRBD1
CDR3aa: CAWSKGQGAAEAFF
CDR3nt: TGTGCCTGGAGTAAGGGACAGGGGGCGGCTGAAGCTTTCTTT

j_gene: TRBJ2-2
v_gene: TRBV7-3
abundance: few
d_gene: -
CDR3aa: CASSLDSYTGELFF
CDR3nt: TGTGCCAGCAGCTTGGACAGTTACACCGGGGAGCTGTTTTTT

j_gene: TRBJ1-6
v_gene: TRBV30
abundance: medium-sized
d_gene: -
CDR3aa: CAWSAAGKSDLHF
CDR3nt: TGTGCCTGGAGTGCGGCGGGGAAGAGTGACCTCCACTTT

j_gene: TRBJ2-7
v_gene: TRBV10-3
abundance: few
d_gene: -
CDR3aa: CAISMGVEQYF
CDR3nt: TGTGCCATCAGTATGGGGGTCGAGCAGTACTTC

j_gene: TRBJ1-1
v_gene: TRBV7-9
abundance: -
d_gene: -
CDR3aa: CASSLAGTPNTEAFF
CDR3nt: TGTGCCAGCAGCTTAGCCGGGACACCGAACACTGAAGCTTTCTTT

j_gene: TRBJ1-1
v_gene: TRBV25-1
abundance: -
d_gene: -
CDR3aa: CASRGFTEAFF
CDR3nt: TGTGCCAGCCGAGGATTCACTGAAGCTTTCTTT

j_gene: TRBJ2-5
v_gene: TRBV20-1
abundance: -
d_gene: TRBD2
CDR3aa: CSARVTGLAGWETQYF
CDR3nt: TGCAGTGCTAGAGTTACGGGACTAGCGGGGTGGGAGACCCAGTACTTC

j_gene: TRBJ2-2
v_gene: TRBV20-1
abundance: few
d_gene: -
CDR3aa: CSASRSGNTGELFF
CDR3nt: TGCAGTGCTAGTCGTTCAGGGAACACCGGGGAGCTGTTTTTT

j_gene: TRBJ2-1
v_gene: TRBV7-6
abundance: few
d_gene: TRBD2
CDR3aa: CASSRIAGGPNEQFF
CDR3nt: TGTGCCAGCAGTCGTATAGCGGGGGGGCCAAATGAGCAGTTCTTC

j_gene: TRBJ2-7
v_gene: TRBV21-1
abundance: -
d_gene: -
CDR3aa: CASSSRTGLNPYEQYF
CDR3nt: TGTGCCAGCAGCTCTAGGACAGGTTTAAACCCCTACGAGCAGTACTTC

j_gene: TRBJ1-5
v_gene: TRBV6-5
abundance: few
d_gene: -
CDR3aa: CASSYWSGAVDSNQPQHF
CDR3nt: TGTGCCAGCAGTTACTGGTCAGGGGCGGTTGATAGCAATCAGCCCCAGCATTTT

j_gene: TRBJ2-7
v_gene: TRBV19
abundance: -
d_gene: TRBD2
CDR3aa: CASSIDGSGSYEQYF
CDR3nt: TGTGCCAGTAGTATAGATGGTAGCGGGTCCTACGAGCAGTACTTC

j_gene: TRBJ2-3
v_gene: TRBV7-3
abundance: few
d_gene: -
CDR3aa: CASSLGQTSTDTQYF
CDR3nt: TGTGCCAGCAGCTTAGGACAGACTAGCACAGATACGCAGTATTTT

j_gene: TRBJ2-2
v_gene: TRBV5-4
abundance: -
d_gene: -
CDR3aa: CASSLVKGGELFF
CDR3nt: TGTGCCAGCAGCTTGGTGAAGGGCGGGGAGCTGTTTTTT

j_gene: TRBJ1-4
v_gene: TRBV20-1
abundance: -
d_gene: -
CDR3aa: CSAGQEKLFF
CDR3nt: TGCAGTGCTGGACAGGAAAAACTGTTTTTT

j_gene: TRBJ1-2
v_gene: TRBV7-6
abundance: few
d_gene: -
CDR3aa: CASSPQGTNYGYTF
CDR3nt: TGTGCCAGCAGCCCGCAGGGGACTAACTATGGCTACACCTTC

j_gene: TRBJ2-7
v_gene: TRBV5-5
abundance: -
d_gene: TRBD1
CDR3aa: CASSLRDRASSSYEQYF
CDR3nt: TGTGCCAGCAGCCTCCGGGACAGGGCATCAAGCTCCTACGAGCAGTACTTC

j_gene: TRBJ1-5
v_gene: TRBV5-1
abundance: -
d_gene: -
CDR3aa: CASSWGDYSNQPQHF
CDR3nt: TGCGCCAGCAGCTGGGGGGATTATAGCAATCAGCCCCAGCATTTT

j_gene: TRBJ2-7
v_gene: TRBV3-1
abundance: few
d_gene: -
CDR3aa: CASSQIGEQYF
CDR3nt: TGTGCCAGCAGCCAGATCGGCGAGCAGTACTTC

j_gene: TRBJ1-1
v_gene: TRBV7-3
abundance: -
d_gene: -
CDR3aa: CASSPTPLNTEAFF
CDR3nt: TGTGCCAGCAGTCCGACCCCCCTGAACACTGAAGCTTTCTTT

j_gene: TRBJ1-2
v_gene: TRBV12-3/TRBV12-4
abundance: few
d_gene: -
CDR3aa: CASSGGGAHTF
CDR3nt: TGTGCCAGCAGCGGTGGGGGGGCGCACACCTTC

j_gene: TRBJ1-6
v_gene: TRBV6-1
abundance: -
d_gene: TRBD1
CDR3aa: CATRGQGGNSPLHF
CDR3nt: TGTGCCACCCGCGGACAGGGGGGTAATTCACCCCTCCACTTT

j_gene: TRBJ2-7
v_gene: TRBV9
abundance: -
d_gene: -
CDR3aa: CASSAGPDLYEQYF
CDR3nt: TGTGCCAGCAGCGCCGGACCAGACCTCTACGAGCAGTACTTC

j_gene: TRBJ2-7
v_gene: TRBV15
abundance: few
d_gene: -
CDR3aa: CATSRDQGAYEQYF
CDR3nt: TGTGCCACCAGCAGAGATCAGGGAGCCTACGAGCAGTACTTC

j_gene: TRBJ1-6
v_gene: TRBV24-1
abundance: -
d_gene: -
CDR3aa: CATKMDSLSPLHF
CDR3nt: TGTGCCACCAAGATGGACAGCCTCTCACCCCTCCACTTT